The next 18 T cell receptor beta chains were all read from a single sample in a study of blood T cell repertoires in COVID-19. The data were produced by immunoSEQ multiplex PCR, yet TCRdb's version contains in-frame clones alone and is incomplete. The sample shows about 250,000 clones, 88% of them seen only once. The sequencing input was peripheral blood. The receptors derive from a woman aged 40 to 50 who had recovered from COVID-19.

The chain combines TRBV9 with TRBJ2-7; TRBD2 agrees at 8 bases. CDR1 and CDR2 from the germline V gene are SGDLS and YYNGEE. The CDR3 covers 14 residues. V trimming: 3 bases; J trimming: 3 bases; junction bases outside the gene matches: 5. The CDR3 protein is CASSARLAHYEQYF. CDR3 nucleotides: TGTGCCAGCAGCGCCCGACTAGCGCACTACGAGCAGTACTTC.

V and J are TRBV4-3 and TRBJ2-3; D gene unclear. Trimming removed 0 bases at V and 8 bases at J, with 9 bases between. The CDR3 spans 13 residues. The germline V gene has CDR1 LGHNA and CDR2 YSLEER. CDR3 region: CASSQDRVPTQYF. CDR3 nucleotides: TGCGCCAGCAGCCAAGATCGAGTTCCTACGCAGTATTTT.

This clone was picked up one time. V and J are TRBV11-3 and TRBJ1-6; a weak D match, TRBD1 (5 bases). Germline CDR1 and CDR2: SGHNT and YENEEA. The CDR3 has 14 residues. V dropped 4 bases and J dropped 5 bases, with 9 bases sitting between them. The CDR3 protein is CASSSTDDNSPLHF. In nucleotides, the CDR3 is TGTGCCAGCAGCTCGACAGATGATAATTCACCCCTCCACTTT.

The J gene is TRBJ2-5, the V gene TRBV27; the D gene is possibly TRBD2 (6 bases). This CDR3 contains 16 residues. The germline V gene has CDR1 MNHEY and CDR2 SMNVEV (reference sequence). V dropped 4 bases and J dropped 3 bases, with 18 bases sitting between them. For the CDR3, the DNA is TGTGCCAGCAGTTCAATGCTACTCGGGAGAGAAGAGACCCAGTACTTC. This gives the protein CASSSMLLGREETQYF.

This clone turned up a few times. The chain is built from TRBV7-2 and TRBJ1-4; no clear D. Germline CDR1 reads SGHTA; CDR2 reads FQGNSA. The V end lost 4 bases, the J end lost 0 bases, and 9 bases lay between the germline ends. This CDR3 has 15 amino acids. CDR3 in amino acids: CASSSSVSTNEKLFF. The CDR3 DNA follows: TGTGCCAGCAGCTCCTCAGTCTCAACTAATGAAAAACTGTTTTTT.

The chain has TRBV24-1 and TRBJ2-1; 8 bases fit TRBD1. Germline CDR1 reads KGHDR; CDR2 reads SFDVKD. The ends lost 5 bases at V and 1 base at J; junction bases unmatched: 6. The CDR3 has 16 amino acids. CDR3 in DNA: TGTGCCACCAGTGCTGAAGGGACAGGTTCCTACAATGAGCAGTTCTTC. Its translation is CATSAEGTGSYNEQFF.

The rearrangement links TRBV7-2 to TRBJ1-2; D gene uncertain. The CDR3 has 13 residues. The V gene's germline CDR1 is SGHTA and CDR2 FQGNSA. With 3 bases removed from V and 4 bases from J, the gap between germline ends came to 9 bases. The CDR3, as DNA: TGTGCCAGCAGCTTCCATGGAGGCTATGGCTACACCTTC. This translates into CASSFHGGYGYTF.

The rearrangement links TRBV6-5 to TRBJ1-5, with D possibly matching TRBD1 (5 bases). The CDR3 length is 14 residues. Germline V gene lookup returns CDR1 MNHEY and CDR2 SVGAGI. The ends were cut back, 6 bases at V and 4 bases at J, with 13 bases in the middle. This CDR3 reads CASRLLGGNQPQHF. In nucleotides, the CDR3 is TGTGCCAGCAGACTTTTGGGGGGGAATCAGCCCCAGCATTTT.

This chain links TRBV11-3 with TRBJ1-1; the D gene is possibly TRBD1 (6 bases). The CDR3 has 14 residues. From germline, CDR1 is SGHNT and CDR2 YENEEA. V was trimmed by 5 bases and J by 4 bases, leaving 14 bases between them. CDR3 in amino acids: CASSTGPGGTEAFF. DNA of the CDR3: TGTGCCAGCAGCACAGGGCCAGGCGGCACTGAAGCTTTCTTT.

The rearrangement joins TRBV6-5 to TRBJ2-7; TRBD1 matches at 9 bases. After removal of 2 bases from V and 6 bases from J, the junction contained 8 bases not matched to a gene. Germline CDR1 reads MNHEY; CDR2 reads SVGAGI. The CDR3 is 15 amino acids. CDR3 DNA sequence: TGTGCCAGCAGTTACCGGGGGACAGGGCCTTCCGAGCAGTACTTC. Encoded protein: CASSYRGTGPSEQYF.

This clone was observed a few times. J is TRBJ2-5 and V is TRBV3-1 (or the pseudogene TRBV3-2); D possibly corresponds to TRBD1 (6 bases). Germline V gene lookup returns CDR1 LGHDT and CDR2 YNNKEL (reference sequence). V lost 3 bases and J lost 4, with 12 bases in between. There are 14 residues in the CDR3. The CDR3 region is CASSHLGQLETQYF. CDR3 DNA: TGTGCCAGCAGCCACCTAGGACAGTTAGAGACCCAGTACTTC.

The CDR3 loop is CASGEKAGGQRAKNIQYF. The CDR3 DNA sequence: TGTGCCAGTGGGGAAAAAGCGGGAGGGCAAAGGGCCAAAAACATTCAGTACTTC. This chain links TRBV21-1 with TRBJ2-4; TRBD2 was called by the table and not checked on the DNA. TRBV21-1 is given as a pseudogene. This CDR3 spans 18 amino acids.

CDR3 loop: CASSLALQTSDSPLHF. The DNA of the CDR3 is TGTGCCAGCAGCTTAGCCCTCCAAACGAGCGATTCACCCCTCCACTTT. This chain uses TRBV11-2 with TRBJ1-6; D remains ambiguous. Germline lookup yields CDR1 SGHAT and CDR2 FQNNGV. The CDR3 extends over 16 amino acids. Trimming took off 1 base at V and 8 bases at J, with 15 bases between the two ends.

The CDR3 DNA reads TGTGCCAGCAGCCTAGGACAGGGATCCTCCTACGAGCAGTACTTC. Its translation: CASSLGQGSSYEQYF. The chain has TRBV11-2 and TRBJ2-7; 8 nucleotides align to TRBD1. The CDR3 sequence is 15 residues long. The V segment lost 5 bases and the J segment 0 bases; nucleotides outside the gene matches: 6. Germline CDR1 reads SGHAT; CDR2 reads FQNNGV.

V is TRBV7-8 and J is TRBJ1-6, with 9 positions matching TRBD1. CDR1 is SGHVS, CDR2 FQNEAQ, per germline. V dropped 5 bases and J dropped 7; count of bases not matched to a gene: 6. CDR3 size: 15 residues. CDR3 in DNA: TGTGCCAGCAGCCGAGTACAGGGGGCAAATTCACCCCTCCACTTT. Translation gives CASSRVQGANSPLHF.

This chain connects TRBV19 to TRBJ1-2; D call uncertain. CDR1 is LNHDA, CDR2 SQIVND, per germline (reference sequence). This CDR3 has 14 residues. Trimming pared 6 bases from V and 5 bases from J, leaving 16 bases between. The DNA for the CDR3 is TGTGCCAGTAGCTCCCCCGGGAGATTATATGGCTACACCTTC. Translated: CASSSPGRLYGYTF.

The V and J genes are TRBV19 and TRBJ2-3; the match to TRBD2 covers 11 bases. The CDR3 covers 15 residues. The V segment lost 6 bases and the J segment 3 bases; nucleotides outside the gene matches: 5. Germline V lookup: CDR1 LNHDA, CDR2 SQIVND (reference sequence). The CDR3 loop is CASRNSGGATDTQYF. CDR3 nucleotides: TGTGCCAGTAGGAATAGCGGGGGGGCAACAGATACGCAGTATTTT.

There are a few counts of this clone. This chain joins TRBV5-4 and TRBJ2-7; 7 bases are a match to TRBD1. J gave up 3 bases and V 0 bases, and 6 bases lay outside the gene matches. CDR3 length: 15 amino acids. The germline CDR1 and CDR2 sequences are SGHNT and YYREEE (reference sequence). The CDR3 DNA reads TGTGCCAGCAGCTTGGATGCGACAGGGCACTACGAGCAGTACTTC. Encoded protein: CASSLDATGHYEQYF.